The 9 T cell receptor beta chains given below trace back to one sample, sequenced in a study of OX40 agonist ivuxolimab in advanced cancers. Method: immunoSEQ multiplex PCR; TCRdb's copy keeps in-frame clones and lacks some. The sample lists tens of thousands of clones; about 86% were seen once. The sample in question was CD4+ or CD8+ T cells sorted from blood, obtained in a trial of the OX40 agonist ivuxolimab. The receptors stem from an adult with an advanced solid tumor such as melanoma, head and neck, liver or kidney cancer.

The V gene is TRBV5-6, the J gene TRBJ2-2; D uncertain. V dropped 1 base and J dropped 6 bases, with 4 bases sitting between them. Germline CDR1 is SGHDT and CDR2 is YYEEEE. The length of the CDR3 is 12 residues. CDR3 bases: TGTGCCAGCAGCTTGTGGTCCGGGGAGCTGTTTTTT. Amino acids: CASSLWSGELFF.

V gene TRBV15 combines with J gene TRBJ2-3; tentatively, D is TRBD2 (5 bases). The CDR3 runs to 16 residues. Germline V lookup: CDR1 LNHNV, CDR2 YYDKDF (reference sequence). V gave up 3 bases and J gave up 0 bases, with 13 bases separating them. The CDR3 bases are TGTGCCACCAGCAGTACCCGGACTGGTAGCACAGATACGCAGTATTTT. Encoded protein: CATSSTRTGSTDTQYF.

V is TRBV11-2 and J is TRBJ2-1; D is unresolved. Between the trimmed V and J ends, which lost 5 bases and 5 bases, there was a span of 7 bases. Germline V CDR1 and CDR2: SGHAT, FQNNGV. This CDR3 region has 12 residues. The CDR3 coding sequence is TGTGCCAGCAGCCGCTTCCACAATGAGCAGTTCTTC. It encodes CASSRFHNEQFF.

The V and J genes are TRBV27 and TRBJ2-7; maybe TRBD2 (5 bases). V shed 3 bases and J shed 4 bases, with 10 bases lying between them. This CDR3 contains 13 residues. Germline V gene data show CDR1 as MNHEY and CDR2 as SMNVEV (reference sequence). The CDR3 sequence: CASSLEDGYEQYF. The CDR3 region has the DNA TGTGCCAGCAGTTTGGAGGACGGTTACGAGCAGTACTTC.

The chain carries TRBV19 and TRBJ2-7; 8 positions agree with TRBD2. The V gene end was trimmed by 10 bases and the J gene end by 2 bases; junction bases not matched to a gene: 10. The CDR3 is 14 amino acids. The germline V gene encodes CDR1 LNHDA and CDR2 SQIVND (reference sequence). This CDR3 is CATKTSGGAYEQYF. CDR3 in DNA: TGTGCCACCAAAACTAGCGGAGGGGCCTACGAGCAGTACTTC.

This clone showed up just once. The chain recombines TRBV29-1 with TRBJ1-1; 11 nucleotides align to TRBD1. Germline trimming cut 8 bases from V and 5 bases from J; bases unmatched to any gene: 4. The CDR3 contains 12 residues. The germline gives CDR1 SQVTM, CDR2 ANQGSEA. The CDR3 nucleotides read TGCAGCTTTCGGGACAGGGGGACTGAAGCTTTCTTT. Its protein product is CSFRDRGTEAFF.

This chain connects TRBV19 to TRBJ2-7, with 11 bases aligning to TRBD1. Germline lookup yields CDR1 LNHDA and CDR2 SQIVND (reference sequence). The CDR3 is made up of 14 amino acids. V gave up 6 bases and J gave up 11 bases; unmatched junction bases: 12. Here the CDR3 DNA reads TGTGCCAGTAGAGGACAGGGGGCTGTCCGAAACGAGTACTTC. It encodes CASRGQGAVRNEYF.

V gene TRBV6-5 combines with J gene TRBJ2-7; maybe TRBD2 (5 bases). Trimming pared 4 bases from V and 1 base from J, leaving 8 bases between. The V gene's germline CDR1 is MNHEY and CDR2 SVGAGI. This CDR3 has 13 residues. This chain's CDR3 is CASSLGGSYEQYF. CDR3 coding DNA: TGTGCCAGCAGTTTAGGAGGTTCCTACGAGCAGTACTTC.

The chain couples TRBV19 to TRBJ2-1; D unclear. V lost 1 base and J 5 bases, leaving 6 bases between the germline ends. The CDR3 is made up of 13 amino acids. Germline V gene data show CDR1 as LNHDA and CDR2 as SQIVND (reference sequence). CDR3 DNA: TGTGCCAGTAGTATAGCTGGCCACAATGAGCAGTTCTTC. Translating gives CASSIAGHNEQFF.